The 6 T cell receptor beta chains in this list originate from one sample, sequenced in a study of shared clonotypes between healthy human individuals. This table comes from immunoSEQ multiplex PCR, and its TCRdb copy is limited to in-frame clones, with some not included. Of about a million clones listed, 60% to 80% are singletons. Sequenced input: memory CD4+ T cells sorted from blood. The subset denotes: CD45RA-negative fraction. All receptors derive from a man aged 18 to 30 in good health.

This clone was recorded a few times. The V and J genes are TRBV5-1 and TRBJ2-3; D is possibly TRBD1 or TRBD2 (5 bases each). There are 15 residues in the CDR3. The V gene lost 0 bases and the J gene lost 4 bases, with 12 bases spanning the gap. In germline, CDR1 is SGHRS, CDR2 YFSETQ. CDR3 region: CASSLDGALSDTQYF. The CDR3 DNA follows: TGCGCCAGCAGCTTGGACGGGGCGTTGTCAGATACGCAGTATTTT.

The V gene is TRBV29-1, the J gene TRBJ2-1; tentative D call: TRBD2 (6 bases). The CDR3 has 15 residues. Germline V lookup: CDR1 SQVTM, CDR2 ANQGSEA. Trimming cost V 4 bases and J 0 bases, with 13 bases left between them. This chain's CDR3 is CSVVGMGGSYNEQFF. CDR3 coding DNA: TGCAGCGTTGTTGGGATGGGGGGCTCCTACAATGAGCAGTTCTTC.

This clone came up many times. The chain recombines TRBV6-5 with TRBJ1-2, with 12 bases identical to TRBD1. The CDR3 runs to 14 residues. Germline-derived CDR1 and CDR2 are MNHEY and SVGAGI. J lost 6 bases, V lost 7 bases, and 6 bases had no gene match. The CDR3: CASTGQGALDGYTF. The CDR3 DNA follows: TGTGCCAGCACGGGACAGGGGGCATTGGATGGCTACACCTTC.

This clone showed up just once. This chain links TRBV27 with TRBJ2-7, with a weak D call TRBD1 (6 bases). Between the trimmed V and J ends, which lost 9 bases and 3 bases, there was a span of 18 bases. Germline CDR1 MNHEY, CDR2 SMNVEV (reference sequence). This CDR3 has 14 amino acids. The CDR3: CASSGASTNYEQYF. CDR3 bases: TGTGCCAGTTCAGGGGCCAGTACTAACTACGAGCAGTACTTC.

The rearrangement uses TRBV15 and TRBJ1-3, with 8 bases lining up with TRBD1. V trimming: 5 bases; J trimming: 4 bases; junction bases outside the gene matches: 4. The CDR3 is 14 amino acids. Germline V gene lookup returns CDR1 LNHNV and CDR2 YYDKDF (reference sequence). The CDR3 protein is CATSRTGTGNTIYF. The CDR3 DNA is TGTGCCACCAGCCGGACAGGGACGGGAAACACCATATATTTT.

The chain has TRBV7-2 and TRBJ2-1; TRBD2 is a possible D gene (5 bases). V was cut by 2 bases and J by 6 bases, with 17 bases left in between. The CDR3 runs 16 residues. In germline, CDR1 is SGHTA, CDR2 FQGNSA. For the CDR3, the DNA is TGTGCCAGCAGCTTATCTCTGGCCCTAGCCGGCAATGAGCAGTTCTTC. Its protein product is CASSLSLALAGNEQFF.